Listed here are 27 T cell receptor beta chains from one sample, sequenced in a study of T cells in Graves' hyperthyroidism and ophthalmopathy. Amplification of TCR beta CDR3 regions used RNA as the template. The study used the HTBI primer set for a first-round RT-PCR of the TCR CDR3. TCRdb reanalysed the multiplex PCR reads using MiXCR and keeps one entry per CDR3 protein. The profile shows hundreds of thousands of distinct CDR3 sequences, about 14% of them singletons. The sequenced sample consisted of blood. The receptors were sampled from a man in his fifties with Graves' ophthalmopathy.

The chain recombines TRBV9 with TRBJ2-2, with D possibly matching TRBD1 (5 bases). This CDR3 region has 15 residues. The germline CDR1 and CDR2 sequences are SGDLS and YYNGEE. The germline V and J ends were trimmed by 7 bases and 3 bases, with 16 bases remaining between them. The CDR3 region is CASALQDIDTGELFF. CDR3 coding DNA: TGTGCCAGCGCCCTACAGGATATAGACACCGGGGAGCTGTTTTTT.

This clonotype was picked up a small number of times. In DNA form, the CDR3 reads TGTGCCAGCAGCCATGAGCGGCCCCGCACCGGGGAGCTGTTTTTT. Translating gives CASSHERPRTGELFF. The genes are TRBV14 and TRBJ2-2, with D perhaps matching TRBD2 (5 bases). This CDR3 is 15 amino acids long. The germline V gene encodes CDR1 SGHDN and CDR2 FVKESK. Trimming stripped 3 bases from V and 4 bases from J, with 12 bases between.

The chain employs TRBV19 and TRBJ2-3; 10 bases match TRBD2. Germline CDR1 is LNHDA and CDR2 is SQIVND (reference sequence). This CDR3 is built from 14 residues. V lost 8 bases to trimming and J lost 1 base; unmatched junction nucleotides: 3. The CDR3 sequence: CASPGTSGTDTQYF. The CDR3 DNA is TGTGCCAGTCCCGGGACTAGCGGCACAGATACGCAGTATTTT.

This clonotype was seen repeatedly, ten times or more. The CDR3 DNA is TGCAGTGCTAGAGAACTAGCGGGAGGGCCGAGGGAGACCCAGTACTTC. It specifies CSARELAGGPRETQYF. The chain recombines TRBV20-1 with TRBJ2-5; 13 bases are a match to TRBD2. V lost 0 bases and J lost 5; bases outside the gene matches: 6. Germline V lookup: CDR1 DFQATT, CDR2 SNEGSKA (reference sequence). CDR3 length equals 16 residues.

There are a few counts of this clonotype. The rearrangement uses TRBV6-1 and TRBJ2-2; 11 bases line up with TRBD1. CDR3 length: 14 amino acids. The germline CDR1 and CDR2 sequences are MNHNS and SASEGT. J was trimmed by 7 bases and V by 6 bases; bases with no gene match: 4. The CDR3 protein is CASSGGQGDGELFF. The CDR3 region has the DNA TGTGCCAGCAGCGGGGGACAGGGGGACGGGGAGCTGTTTTTT.

V usage is TRBV19 and J usage is TRBJ2-3; 8 bases agree with TRBD2. With V trimmed by 7 bases and J by 6 bases, 12 bases remained unmatched. Germline CDR1 is LNHDA and CDR2 is SQIVND (reference sequence). The CDR3 extends over 15 amino acids. CDR3 loop: CASTPGGGRYDTQYF. CDR3 DNA: TGTGCCAGTACGCCAGGTGGCGGGAGGTATGATACGCAGTATTTT.

CDR3: CASSSGGFVPYEQYF. The CDR3 nucleotides are TGTGCCAGCAGTTCTGGGGGATTCGTACCGTACGAGCAGTACTTC. The rearrangement links TRBV28 to TRBJ2-7; tentatively, D is TRBD1 or TRBD2 (5 bases each). Trimming removed 4 bases at V and 4 bases at J, with 17 bases between. This CDR3 contains 15 residues. The V gene's germline CDR1 is MDHEN and CDR2 SYDVKM.

A few counts support this clonotype. The chain has TRBV28 and TRBJ2-7, with D perhaps TRBD2 (5 bases). Germline V CDR1 and CDR2: MDHEN, SYDVKM. Trimming left V 3 bases short and J 4 bases short, with 13 bases between. The CDR3 has 14 residues. The CDR3 loop is CASSFFGSWYEQYF. The DNA for the CDR3 is TGTGCCAGCAGTTTTTTTGGGAGTTGGTACGAGCAGTACTTC.

The J gene is TRBJ2-7, the V gene TRBV20-1; D gene ambiguous. V was shortened by 4 bases and J by 2 bases, with 9 bases between the two germline ends. Germline V gene sequence: CDR1 DFQATT, CDR2 SNEGSKA (reference sequence). The CDR3 extends over 12 amino acids. The CDR3 nucleotides are TGCAGTGCTACGAGGTCAACCTACGAGCAGTACTTC. Amino acids: CSATRSTYEQYF.

The chain joins TRBV19 to TRBJ2-7; D may correspond to TRBD1 or TRBD2 (6 bases each). CDR3 length: 15 residues. The germline V and J ends were trimmed by 11 bases and 1 base, with 21 bases remaining between them. In germline, CDR1 is LNHDA, CDR2 SQIVND (reference sequence). CDR3 region: CADDGGGPFSYEQYF. CDR3 nucleotides: TGTGCCGACGATGGAGGGGGTCCCTTTTCCTACGAGCAGTACTTC.

This clonotype was counted a single time. The rearrangement joins TRBV6-1 to TRBJ2-7, with 12 bases identical to TRBD2. This CDR3 region has 15 residues. Germline CDR1 is MNHNS and CDR2 is SASEGT. Trimming cost V 6 bases and J 1 base; bases outside gene matches: 4. CDR3 sequence (DNA): TGTGCCAGCAGACGACTAGCGGGAGATTCCTACGAGCAGTACTTC. The encoded protein is CASRRLAGDSYEQYF.

This clonotype appeared many times. The J gene is TRBJ2-3, the V gene TRBV15; TRBD2 might be the D (5 bases). Germline loops: CDR1 LNHNV, CDR2 YYDKDF (reference sequence). V dropped 2 bases and J dropped 5 bases, with 17 bases sitting between them. The CDR3 spans 16 residues. The CDR3 reads CATSRYLADIRDTQYF. The CDR3 bases are TGTGCCACCAGCAGATACCTAGCAGACATACGAGATACGCAGTATTTT.

For this clonotype: This may stem from a read error, because a much larger clone lies one nucleotide away. V and J are TRBV20-1 and TRBJ2-1; 10 bases fit TRBD2. The CDR3 covers 16 residues. CDR1 DFQATT and CDR2 SNEGSKA come from the germline V gene (reference sequence). CDR3 in DNA: TGCGGTGCTATTTTATTAGCGGGAGGCGCTTCCGATGAGCAGTTCTTC. Translating it yields CGAILLAGGASDEQFF.

Ten or more counts support this clonotype. This chain uses TRBV24-1 with TRBJ2-1; the D is unclear. V was trimmed by 8 bases and J by 5 bases, leaving 9 bases between them. CDR1 and CDR2 from the germline V gene are KGHDR and SFDVKD. This CDR3 region has 12 residues. The CDR3 DNA is TGTGCCACCAAAGGCGGTAACAATGAGCAGTTCTTC. Protein sequence: CATKGGNNEQFF.

Ten or more counts support this clonotype. V is TRBV12-3 or TRBV12-4 and J is TRBJ2-1; TRBD2 might be the D (6 bases). This CDR3 is 17 amino acids long. The ends were cut back, 3 bases at V and 2 bases at J, with 17 bases in the middle. This CDR3 is CASSFDMGGSAYNEQFF. CDR3 sequence (DNA): TGTGCCAGCAGTTTCGACATGGGAGGAAGCGCCTACAATGAGCAGTTCTTC.

This clonotype was seen ten or more times. This chain uses TRBV30 with TRBJ1-1; TRBD1 might be the D (5 bases). The V gene lost 3 bases and the J gene lost 1 base, with 12 bases spanning the gap. This CDR3 region has 14 residues. Germline V gene data show CDR1 as GTSNPN and CDR2 as SVGIG (reference sequence). The CDR3 DNA reads as TGTGCCTGGAGCCGGTCGGGGGAGAACACTGAAGCTTTCTTT. Amino acids: CAWSRSGENTEAFF.

This clonotype was picked up many times. J is TRBJ2-7 and V is TRBV11-3, with D unresolved. The CDR3 contains 15 residues. Germline V gene sequence: CDR1 SGHNT, CDR2 YENEEA. Trimming pared 5 bases from V and 3 bases from J, leaving 17 bases between. The chain's CDR3 is CASSPRLRSNYEQYF. CDR3 DNA: TGTGCCAGCAGCCCGCGACTGAGGTCTAACTACGAGCAGTACTTC.

This clonotype was detected many times. This chain joins TRBV2 and TRBJ1-1; D is uncertain. Germline values: CDR1 SNHLY, CDR2 FYNNEI. The CDR3 has 14 amino acids. Deletions cut 6 bases from V and 1 base from J, with 12 bases between. This chain's CDR3 is CASRTATANTEAFF. In DNA form, the CDR3 reads TGTGCCAGCAGGACCGCGACCGCGAACACTGAAGCTTTCTTT.

The rearrangement joins TRBV5-6 to TRBJ2-2, with D uncertain. Germline CDR1 is SGHDT and CDR2 is YYEEEE. Trimming removed 5 bases at V and 10 bases at J, with 15 bases between. This CDR3 contains 13 residues. CDR3: CASRPRTREELFF. CDR3 bases: TGTGCCAGCAGGCCTAGGACGCGAGAGGAGCTGTTTTTT.

The chain uses TRBV6-6 and TRBJ2-5, with D perhaps assigned TRBD1 or TRBD2 (6 bases each). The V gene's germline CDR1 is MNHNY and CDR2 SVGAGI (reference sequence). The CDR3 consists of 16 residues. Trimming pared 2 bases from V and 5 bases from J, leaving 18 bases between. The CDR3 coding sequence is TGTGCCAGCAGTTACCCGACAGGAGGGACGGTGGAGACCCAGTACTTC. Protein sequence: CASSYPTGGTVETQYF.

V gene TRBV4-1 combines with J gene TRBJ2-5, with 11 bases aligning to TRBD2. The CDR3 sequence is 18 residues long. The J segment lost 5 bases and the V segment lost 1 base, leaving 12 bases of the junction unmatched. CDR1 and CDR2 (germline): MGHRA, YSYEKL. The CDR3 loop reads CASSQVRFSGRAGETQYF. The CDR3 DNA sequence: TGCGCCAGCAGCCAAGTTAGATTTAGCGGGAGGGCCGGGGAGACCCAGTACTTC.

The chain carries TRBV7-8 and TRBJ2-5; TRBD2 matches 9 bases. Unmatched junction bases numbered 15, after V lost 5 bases and J lost 5 bases. Germline assignment: CDR1 SGHVS and CDR2 FQNEAQ. This CDR3 has 17 residues. CDR3 coding DNA: TGTGCCAGCAGCCCCGAGATACTAGCGGGCCGGCGGGAGACCCAGTACTTC. Translating it yields CASSPEILAGRRETQYF.

At least ten counts were recorded for this clonotype. The V call is TRBV28, the J call TRBJ2-3; D not certain. Germline CDR1 and CDR2: MDHEN and SYDVKM. The CDR3 runs 16 residues. Trimming left V 3 bases short and J 6 bases short, with 19 bases between. The CDR3 region has the DNA TGTGCCAGCAGTTTGCCGCCCAACCTCTTCCGCGATACGCAGTATTTT. This codes for CASSLPPNLFRDTQYF.

This clonotype has at least ten counts. The gene calls are TRBV19 and TRBJ2-7, with 9 bases fitting TRBD1. V lost 5 bases, J lost 5 bases, and 7 bases stayed unmatched. The V gene's germline CDR1 is LNHDA and CDR2 SQIVND (reference sequence). CDR3 length: 14 residues. The CDR3 DNA is TGTGCCAGTAGTCCGGGACAGGGAGGAGACGAGCAGTACTTC. Protein: CASSPGQGGDEQYF. Complete variable domain (other parts from reference TRBV19 and TRBJ2-7): DGGITQSPKYLFRKEGQNVTLSCEQNLNHDAMYWYRQDPGQGLRLIYYSQIVNDFQKGDIAEGYSVSREKKESFPLTVTSAQKNPTAFYLCASSPGQGGDEQYFGPGTRLTVT.

The table lists this clonotype with a few counts. The chain links TRBV14 to TRBJ2-7, with 9 positions matching TRBD1. V lost 1 base, J lost 6 bases, and 16 bases stayed unmatched. This CDR3 comprises 18 residues. The germline V gene encodes CDR1 SGHDN and CDR2 FVKESK. CDR3 sequence: CASSQASARRDRVCEQYF. The CDR3 nucleotides are TGTGCCAGCAGCCAAGCCTCCGCCCGCCGGGACAGGGTTTGCGAGCAGTACTTC. The full variable domain, its missing parts supplied by reference TRBV14 and TRBJ2-7, is EAGVTQFPSHSVIEKGQTVTLRCDPISGHDNLYWYRRVMGKEIKFLLHFVKESKQDESGMPNNRFLAERTGGTYSTLKVQPAELEDSGVYFCASSQASARRDRVCEQYFGPGTRLTVT.

In this sample, this clonotype turned up many times. The chain carries TRBV11-2 and TRBJ2-5; D assignment may be TRBD1 or TRBD2 (5 bases each). Germline CDR1 is SGHAT and CDR2 is FQNNGV. CDR3 length: 13 amino acids. Trimming pared 5 bases from V and 5 bases from J, leaving 12 bases between. This CDR3 reads CASSTPGHETQYF. CDR3 DNA sequence: TGTGCCAGCAGCACCCCGGGGCATGAGACCCAGTACTTC.

This clonotype was counted between two and nine times. This chain connects TRBV27 to TRBJ1-1; 10 bases fit TRBD1. From germline, CDR1 is MNHEY and CDR2 SMNVEV (reference sequence). The CDR3 loop spans 15 amino acids. J gave up 10 bases and V 0 bases, and 8 bases lay outside the gene matches. The CDR3: CASSLSGTGATRAFF. The CDR3 DNA is TGTGCCAGCAGTTTATCAGGGACAGGGGCTACCAGAGCTTTCTTT.